Presented here are 28 T cell receptor beta chains from one specimen sequenced in a study of T cell responses to AZD1222 COVID-19 vaccine. Assay: immunoSEQ multiplex PCR; the TCRdb copy retains only in-frame clones and omits some. This table holds about 130,000 clones, more than 90% found once. The sample here was peripheral blood, taken on day 0 of AZD1222 vaccination. All receptors derive from an adult in good health.

The sample holds one count of this clone. The J gene is TRBJ1-2, the V gene TRBV9; unclear D gene. Trimming pared 4 bases from V and 9 bases from J, leaving 13 bases between. The CDR3 has 12 residues. Germline lookup yields CDR1 SGDLS and CDR2 YYNGEE. The CDR3 DNA sequence: TGTGCCAGCAGCACAGACGGGGAGAGCTACACCTTC. The encoded protein is CASSTDGESYTF.

The chain's CDR3 is CASRKWGQLEQPQHF. CDR3 bases: TGTGCCAGCAGGAAATGGGGACAGCTCGAGCAGCCCCAGCATTTT. This chain joins TRBV28 and TRBJ1-5, with 7 bases matching TRBD1. Trimming cost V 6 bases and J 7 bases; bases outside gene matches: 12. The CDR3 is made up of 15 amino acids. Germline values: CDR1 MDHEN, CDR2 SYDVKM.

This chain links TRBV3-1 (or the pseudogene TRBV3-2) with TRBJ1-6, with D possibly being TRBD1 (6 bases). Trimming took 1 base from V and 5 from J, leaving 9 bases between them. The length of the CDR3 is 15 residues. The germline gives CDR1 LGHDT, CDR2 YNNKEL (reference sequence). The CDR3 DNA sequence: TGTGCCAGCAGCCAAGTTGCAGGGGATAATTCACCCCTCCACTTT. Amino acids: CASSQVAGDNSPLHF.

This clone is a singleton in its sample. J is TRBJ1-1 and V is TRBV12-3 or TRBV12-4; weak D call: TRBD1 (6 bases). V was cut by 8 bases and J by 10 bases, with 14 bases left in between. The CDR3 is 11 amino acids. The CDR3 coding sequence is TGTGCCAGCGTTTTACGGGGGCTAGCTTTCTTT. This codes for CASVLRGLAFF.

The CDR3 nucleotides read TGTGCCAGCAGTCGGACAGAGGGATCTTACCAGCCCCAGCATTTT. This translates into CASSRTEGSYQPQHF. J is TRBJ1-5 and V is TRBV5-6; TRBD1 is a possible D gene (6 bases). Germline-derived CDR1 and CDR2 are SGHDT and YYEEEE. The length of the CDR3 is 15 residues. V shed 5 bases and J shed 7 bases, with 19 bases lying between them. Supplemented by reference TRBV5-6 and TRBJ1-5, the full variable domain reads DAGVTQSPTHLIKTRGQQVTLRCSPKSGHDTVSWYQQALGQGPQFIFQYYEEEERQRGNFPDRFSGHQFPNYSSELNVNALLLGDSALYLCASSRTEGSYQPQHFGDGTRLSIL.

The rearrangement joins TRBV13 to TRBJ1-1; D is unresolved. From germline, CDR1 is PRHDT and CDR2 FYEKMQ (reference sequence). This CDR3 has 13 amino acids. V lost 7 bases and J lost 3, with 12 bases in between. CDR3 loop: CASNRGKDTEAFF. The CDR3 region has the DNA TGTGCCAGCAATCGGGGAAAGGACACTGAAGCTTTCTTT.

V is TRBV5-8 and J is TRBJ1-1, with 7 bases lining up with TRBD1. Germline CDR1 is SGHTS and CDR2 is YDEGEE. The CDR3 extends over 15 amino acids. With 2 bases clipped from V and 4 bases from J, the junction kept 8 bases outside the gene matches. The CDR3 DNA is TGTGCCAGCAGCTTCGGTAAGGGGGCTAGCACTGAAGCTTTCTTT. Its protein product is CASSFGKGASTEAFF.

This chain links TRBV10-3 with TRBJ1-4, with D perhaps TRBD1 (6 bases). The CDR3 sequence is 14 residues long. CDR1 is ENHRY and CDR2 is SYGVKD in the germline V gene. The V end lost 0 bases, the J end lost 7 bases, and 9 bases lay between the germline ends. The CDR3 spells CAISESGGGEKLFF. The CDR3 DNA is TGTGCCATCAGTGAGTCGGGGGGCGGTGAAAAACTGTTTTTT.

The chain has TRBV3-1 (or the pseudogene TRBV3-2) and TRBJ1-2, with D uncertain. Trimming removed 1 base at V and 8 bases at J, with 5 bases between. The CDR3 length is 11 residues. From germline, CDR1 is LGHDT and CDR2 YNNKEL (reference sequence). CDR3 in DNA: TGTGCCAGCAGCCAAGCGACGGGCTACACCTTC. Protein: CASSQATGYTF.

The V gene is TRBV27, the J gene TRBJ2-4; 9 nucleotides match TRBD2. Germline CDR1 reads MNHEY; CDR2 reads SMNVEV (reference sequence). V gave up 3 bases and J gave up 4 bases; unmatched junction bases: 10. The CDR3 extends over 17 amino acids. CDR3 sequence reads: CASSLIPLAGGKNIQYF. Here the CDR3 DNA reads TGTGCCAGCAGTTTGATCCCACTGGCGGGGGGGAAAAACATTCAGTACTTC.

The V gene is TRBV27, the J gene TRBJ2-7; D gene uncertain. V was pared by 1 base and J by 0 bases, with 10 bases between. The CDR3 is made up of 15 amino acids. Germline V gene lookup returns CDR1 MNHEY and CDR2 SMNVEV (reference sequence). The CDR3 spells CASSLYDVPSYEQYF. CDR3 nucleotide sequence: TGTGCCAGCAGTTTATACGATGTCCCCTCCTACGAGCAGTACTTC.

The chain recombines TRBV13 with TRBJ1-2; 10 bases fit TRBD1. Losses at the gene ends were 4 bases for V and 4 bases for J; bases not matched to a gene: 6. The CDR3 is made up of 15 amino acids. The germline CDR1 and CDR2 sequences are PRHDT and FYEKMQ (reference sequence). The CDR3 DNA is TGTGCCAGCAGCTCCCGGGACAGGGGTCCCTATGGCTACACCTTC. Its translation: CASSSRDRGPYGYTF.

The rearrangement links TRBV7-2 to TRBJ1-2, with D perhaps matching TRBD1 (5 bases). The V gene's germline CDR1 is SGHTA and CDR2 FQGNSA. This CDR3 contains 17 residues. The V gene lost 5 bases and the J gene lost 4 bases, with 23 bases spanning the gap. CDR3 coding DNA: TGTGCCAGCAGCCTTAAATCAACCTCAGACAGATTCTATGGCTACACCTTC. Its translation: CASSLKSTSDRFYGYTF.

The V and J genes are TRBV7-8 and TRBJ1-2; 10 bases align to TRBD1. The CDR3 has 17 amino acids. The germline gives CDR1 SGHVS, CDR2 FQNEAQ. With 2 bases clipped from V and 4 bases from J, the junction kept 10 bases outside the gene matches. The CDR3 bases are TGTGCCAGCAGCTTAACAATTCCAGGGACAGGGGTCTATGGCTACACCTTC. Its translation is CASSLTIPGTGVYGYTF.

This clone was counted once. The chain employs TRBV7-3 and TRBJ2-7, with TRBD1 matching 8 bases. Germline V gene data show CDR1 as SGHTA and CDR2 as FQGTGA. V shed 5 bases and J 5 bases; nucleotides not matched to a gene: 8. The CDR3 has 14 amino acids. The CDR3 sequence is CASSPGQGINEQYF. Here the CDR3 DNA reads TGTGCCAGCAGCCCAGGACAGGGAATCAACGAGCAGTACTTC.

V usage is TRBV6-5 and J usage is TRBJ1-2, with D tentatively TRBD1 (6 bases). Trimming cost V 8 bases and J 2 bases, with 15 bases left between them. The germline CDR1 and CDR2 sequences are MNHEY and SVGAGI. The CDR3 runs 14 residues. Here the CDR3 reads CASRKGGWNYGYTF. CDR3 in DNA: TGTGCCAGCCGAAAGGGGGGCTGGAACTATGGCTACACCTTC.

J is TRBJ2-7 and V is TRBV6-2 or TRBV6-3; TRBD2 matches at 14 bases. V shed 5 bases, J shed 9 bases, and the junction held 6 bases outside the gene matches. From germline, CDR1 is MNHEY and CDR2 SVGEGT. CDR3 length: 14 residues. The CDR3 loop reads CASSPGTSGGTQYF. Here the CDR3 DNA reads TGTGCCAGCAGTCCCGGGACTAGCGGGGGAACGCAGTACTTC.

The chain uses TRBV4-3 and TRBJ1-1; 10 bases match TRBD1. The CDR3 runs to 15 residues. V shed 4 bases and J 3 bases; nucleotides not matched to a gene: 5. Per the germline V gene, CDR1 is LGHNA and CDR2 is YSLEER. This CDR3 reads CASSRTGTGDTEAFF. The CDR3 bases are TGCGCCAGCAGCCGAACCGGGACAGGGGACACTGAAGCTTTCTTT.

The J gene is TRBJ1-2, the V gene TRBV15, with TRBD1 as a possible D gene (5 bases). The CDR3 runs to 13 residues. V was clipped by 3 bases and J by 0 bases, with 5 bases between them. Germline V gene sequence: CDR1 LNHNV, CDR2 YYDKDF (reference sequence). CDR3 region: CATSRGANYGYTF. The DNA for the CDR3 is TGTGCCACCAGCAGGGGGGCTAACTATGGCTACACCTTC.

The V and J genes are TRBV5-1 and TRBJ2-7; D might be TRBD1 (5 bases). The germline CDR1 and CDR2 sequences are SGHRS and YFSETQ. The CDR3 spans 13 residues. V was trimmed by 6 bases and J by 5 bases, leaving 15 bases between them. The DNA of the CDR3 is TGCGCCAGCAATAGCCTAGGGGTCCACGAGCAGTACTTC. Amino acid sequence: CASNSLGVHEQYF.

V and J are TRBV6-5 and TRBJ2-3, with D possibly matching TRBD1 (5 bases). This CDR3 comprises 13 residues. Trimming shortened V by 6 bases and J by 5 bases, and 12 bases separated the two germline ends. CDR1 is MNHEY, CDR2 SVGAGI, per germline. The CDR3 DNA sequence: TGTGCCAGCAGGCTGGGGCAGAAAGATACGCAGTATTTT. Its translation is CASRLGQKDTQYF.

The chain uses TRBV30 and TRBJ2-7; the D gene could be TRBD1 or TRBD2 (5 bases each). The CDR3 has 13 amino acids. Looked up from germline, CDR1 is GTSNPN and CDR2 is SVGIG (reference sequence). Trimming stripped 0 bases from V and 3 bases from J, with 9 bases between. As DNA, the CDR3 is TGTGCCTGGAGTGTACGAGGGGTCTACGAGCAGTACTTC. Its protein is CAWSVRGVYEQYF.

V and J are TRBV10-3 and TRBJ2-7; 10 nucleotides match TRBD1. The length of the CDR3 is 14 residues. Germline V CDR1 and CDR2: ENHRY, SYGVKD. V was clipped by 6 bases and J by 7 bases; unmatched bases: 9. Written as DNA, the CDR3 is TGTGCCATCAGGTTCGGGACAGGGGAATGGGAGCAGTACTTC. Translation: CAIRFGTGEWEQYF.

This chain connects TRBV5-1 to TRBJ2-7; 10 nucleotides agree with TRBD1. The germline V gene has CDR1 SGHRS and CDR2 YFSETQ. There are 15 residues in the CDR3. The V gene end was trimmed by 1 base and the J gene end by 4 bases; junction bases not matched to a gene: 5. The CDR3 DNA reads as TGCGCCAGCAGCTTGACCGGGACAGGGGAATACGAGCAGTACTTC. It translates to CASSLTGTGEYEQYF.

The genes are TRBV7-3 and TRBJ2-3, with D hard to call. The V end lost 5 bases, the J end lost 2 bases, and 14 bases lay between the germline ends. CDR1 is SGHTA and CDR2 is FQGTGA in the germline V gene. The CDR3 length is 15 residues. As DNA, the CDR3 is TGTGCCAGCAGCCTCAACGCGGTCACCACAGATACGCAGTATTTT. This sequence encodes CASSLNAVTTDTQYF.

The rearrangement uses TRBV15 and TRBJ2-3; 9 bases fit TRBD2. This CDR3 is 17 amino acids long. Germline CDR1 and CDR2: LNHNV and YYDKDF (reference sequence). J was trimmed by 2 bases and V by 3 bases; bases with no gene match: 9. CDR3 sequence reads: CATSRPLLAGVTDTQYF. CDR3 DNA: TGTGCCACCAGCAGGCCCCTTTTAGCGGGAGTCACAGATACGCAGTATTTT.

The gene calls are TRBV19 and TRBJ2-1; D tentatively reads TRBD1 or TRBD2 (6 bases each). V shed 3 bases and J shed 4 bases, with 28 bases lying between them. CDR1 is LNHDA, CDR2 SQIVND, per germline (reference sequence). The CDR3 runs 20 residues. This chain's CDR3 is CASSMEGDFRGAPLYNEQFF. Here the CDR3 DNA reads TGTGCCAGTAGTATGGAGGGAGATTTCAGGGGCGCCCCTCTATACAATGAGCAGTTCTTC. The full variable domain, in which reference TRBV19 and TRBJ2-1 provide the parts outside the CDR3, is DGGITQSPKYLFRKEGQNVTLSCEQNLNHDAMYWYRQDPGQGLRLIYYSQIVNDFQKGDIAEGYSVSREKKESFPLTVTSAQKNPTAFYLCASSMEGDFRGAPLYNEQFFGPGTRLTVL.

The genes are TRBV2 and TRBJ2-5; D gene uncertain. V gave up 8 bases and J gave up 5 bases, with 9 bases separating them. CDR1 and CDR2 from the germline V gene are SNHLY and FYNNEI. The CDR3 has 11 amino acids. The CDR3 sequence is CASLYAETQYF. The DNA of the CDR3 is TGTGCCAGCCTATATGCCGAGACCCAGTACTTC.